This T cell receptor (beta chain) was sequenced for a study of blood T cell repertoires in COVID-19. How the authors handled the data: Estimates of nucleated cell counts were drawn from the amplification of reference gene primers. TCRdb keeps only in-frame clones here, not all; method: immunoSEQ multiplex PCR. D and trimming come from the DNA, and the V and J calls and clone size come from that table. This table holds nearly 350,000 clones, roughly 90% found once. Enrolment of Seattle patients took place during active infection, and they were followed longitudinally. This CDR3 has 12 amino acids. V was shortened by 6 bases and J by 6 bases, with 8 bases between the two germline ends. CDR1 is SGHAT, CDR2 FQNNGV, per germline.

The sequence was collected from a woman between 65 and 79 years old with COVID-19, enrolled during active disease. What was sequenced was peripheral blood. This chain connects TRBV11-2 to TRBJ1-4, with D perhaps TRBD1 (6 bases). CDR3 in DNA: TGTGCCAGCAGACGGACAGATGAAAAACTGTTTTTT. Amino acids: CASRRTDEKLFF. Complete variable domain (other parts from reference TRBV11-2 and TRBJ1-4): EAGVAQSPRYKIIEKRQSVAFWCNPISGHATLYWYQQILGQGPKLLIQFQNNGVVDDSQLPKDRFSAERLKGVDSTLKIQPAKLEDSAVYLCASRRTDEKLFFGSGTQLSVL.